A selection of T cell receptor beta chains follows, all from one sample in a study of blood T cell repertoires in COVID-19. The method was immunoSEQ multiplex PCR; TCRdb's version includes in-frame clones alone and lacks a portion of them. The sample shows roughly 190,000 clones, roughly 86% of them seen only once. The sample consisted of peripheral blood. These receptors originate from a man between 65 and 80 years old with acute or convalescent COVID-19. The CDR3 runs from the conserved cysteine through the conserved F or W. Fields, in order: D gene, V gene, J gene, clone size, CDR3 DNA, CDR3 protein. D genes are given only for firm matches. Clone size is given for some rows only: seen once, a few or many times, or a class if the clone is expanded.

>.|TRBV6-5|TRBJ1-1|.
TGTGCCAGCAACAAACTCGGGACACGGAACACTGAAGCTTTCTTT
CASNKLGTRNTEAFF
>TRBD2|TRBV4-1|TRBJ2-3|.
TGCGCCAGCCGGGGGACTAATTTGAATACGCAGTATTTT
CASRGTNLNTQYF
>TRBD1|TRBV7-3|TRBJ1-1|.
TGTGCCAGCAGTCAACAGGGGGACACTGAAGCTTTCTTT
CASSQQGDTEAFF
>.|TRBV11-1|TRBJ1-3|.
TGTGCCAGCAGCTTGTCCGGGGTCTCTGGAAACACCATATATTTT
CASSLSGVSGNTIYF
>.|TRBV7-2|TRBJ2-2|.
TGTGCCAGCAGCTTAAGACAGGCGAACACCGGGGAGCTGTTTTTT
CASSLRQANTGELFF
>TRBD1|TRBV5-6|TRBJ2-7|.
TGTGCCAGCAGCTTGCGACAGGGGATATACGAGCAGTACTTC
CASSLRQGIYEQYF
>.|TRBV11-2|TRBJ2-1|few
TGTGCCAGCAGTAGACTAGTAGGGTACAATGAGCAGTTCTTC
CASSRLVGYNEQFF
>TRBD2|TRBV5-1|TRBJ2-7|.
TGCGCCAGCAGCTTGGACCTAGCGGGATACGAGCAGTACTTC
CASSLDLAGYEQYF
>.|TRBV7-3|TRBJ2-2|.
TGTGCCAGCAGCATGACATGGAACACCGGGGAGCTGTTTTTT
CASSMTWNTGELFF
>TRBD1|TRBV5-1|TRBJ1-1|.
TGCGCCAGCAGCGTAGGACAGGGGATGAACACTGAAGCTTTCTTT
CASSVGQGMNTEAFF
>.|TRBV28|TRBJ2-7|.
TGTGCCAGCAGTTCAATTTTCCGGGACACGACCCCCTACGAGCAGTACTTC
CASSSIFRDTTPYEQYF
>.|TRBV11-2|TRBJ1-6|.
TGTGCCAGCAGCTCGCGACAAACCTATAATTCACCCCTCCACTTT
CASSSRQTYNSPLHF
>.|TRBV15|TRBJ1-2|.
TGTGCCACCAGCAGTTTGGGAGAATATGGCTACACCTTC
CATSSLGEYGYTF
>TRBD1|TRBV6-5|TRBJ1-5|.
TGTGCCAACCCAGGACAGGGAAGTGATCAGCCCCAGCATTTT
CANPGQGSDQPQHF
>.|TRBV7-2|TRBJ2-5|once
TGTGCCAGCAGCCCGCCCGGACTTCTTTACCAAGAGACCCAGTACTTC
CASSPPGLLYQETQYF
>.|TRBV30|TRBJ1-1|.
TGTGCCTGGGGGGATTCGGGGGCTTTCTTT
CAWGDSGAFF
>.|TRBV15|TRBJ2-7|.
TGTGCCACCAGCAGCAAACCCCCATGGCAGGGATCTGAAGAGCAGTACTTC
CATSSKPPWQGSEEQYF
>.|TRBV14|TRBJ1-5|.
TGTGCCAGCAGCCAAGGGGCGATTGACAATCAGCCCCAGCATTTT
CASSQGAIDNQPQHF